This T cell receptor beta chain was observed in a study of spatial heterogeneity in lung cancer. Whole-study findings and limits: Among blood samples, ubiquitous expanded tumor TCRs appeared more at resection than at follow-up.

Every cDNA TCR molecule received its own unique molecular identifier. MiXCR, run by TCRdb on the 5' RACE reads, gives a single entry per CDR3 protein. The sample contains roughly 16,000 distinct CDR3 sequences, about 20% of which appear only once. Noted time point: sample taken at primary tumor resection. Extraction of whole RNA from tumor, nontumor lung or frozen PBMC preceded unsorted sequencing. Samples were donated by 72 untreated early-stage non-small cell lung cancer patients. Germline V lookup: CDR1 DFQATT, CDR2 SNEGSKA (reference sequence). The CDR3 covers 15 residues. The V end lost 6 bases, the J end lost 1 base, and 17 bases lay between the germline ends. This clonotype was recorded at least ten times. Its target is unknown.

Material: PBMCs, obtained at surgery. The sequence was obtained from a female donor with early-stage non-small cell lung cancer. The V gene is TRBV20-1, the J gene TRBJ2-3, with D uncertain. CDR3 sequence reads: CSASAGHRGTDTQYF. DNA for the CDR3: TGCAGTGCCTCGGCCGGGCACCGGGGCACAGATACGCAGTATTTT.